This paragraph covers one TCR beta chain sequence. Its antigen target is currently unknown. Per-base quality was not reported, and no clone a single base away is much larger than it. The data belong to a study of blood T cell repertoires in COVID-19 (dated by TCRdb to the early 2020s). In the study overall: The collaborator samples originated in the United States, Italy and Spain and spanned the acute and convalescent phases of COVID-19. Samples were obtained from the ongoing ImmuneRACE study (first 160 participants) and from some 1,200 subjects provided by 6 global collaborators. Where available, HLA class I and class II types were obtained from metadata supplied by the sample provider rather than from assay-based typing. A freely available public database, intended as a resource for researchers studying the immune response to SARS-CoV-2, is where the repertoires were released. The prospective study material was composed of cDNA or gDNA derived from T cells, B-cell-depleted T cells, or PBMCs. Deeply sampled blood TCRbeta repertoires from subjects exposed to, actively infected with, or recovered from COVID-19 were included in the dataset. A de-identified subject ID, COVID-19 status, age in years and sex were almost always included in the sample metadata.

Each collaborating institution followed its own protocols to collect whole blood in K2EDTA tubes. Collaborator samples were shipped for TCRbeta analysis as frozen whole blood, isolated PBMCs, or DNA extracted from either sample type. From a lookup of the germline V gene, CDR1 and CDR2 are SGHDT and YYEEEE. The CDR3 measures 15 amino acids from cysteine to phenylalanine. The retained sequence is limited to the CDR3, 45 bases, with the frame set at the first base. V and J are truncated by 4 bases and 10 bases respectively, leaving an intervening sequence of 23 bases. TCRbeta CDR3 regions were amplified from genomic DNA by means of the immunoSEQ Assay, a bias-controlled multiplex PCR. The original pipeline was this. Nucleated cell counts per sample were estimated from amplification of reference gene primers within the assay. Sequence reads were collapsed and filtered to measure the absolute abundance of every unique TCRbeta CDR3 rearrangement. Productive Simpson clonality was computed per sample as the square root of Simpson's diversity index over productive rearrangements. The clones in this table, taken by TCRdb from immuneACCESS, are in-frame only. Not every clone is retained; where verified, under half of the shortfall comes from an unresolved V gene, and the cause of the rest is unknown. The D gene and trimming were derived from the DNA, and the V and J assignments and clone size from that table. This sample comprises about 87,000 clones, about 85% of them detected only once. Roughly 2.2% of the sample belongs to the ten largest clones.

What the research found in general, with its limitations: How much clinical and demographic metadata was included differed by source and by participant, and the metadata was provided uncurated.

The rearranged chain carries TRBV5-6 and TRBJ1-1, with the identity of the D gene unclear. The receptor was isolated from a woman aged 70-85 years with acute or convalescent COVID-19. Sequenced input: peripheral blood. The CDR3 region reads CASSRGEQDGIGAFF. The DNA is as follows: TGTGCCAGCAGCCGGGGTGAGCAGGATGGTATAGGAGCTTTCTTT.